The rows below give T cell receptor beta chains drawn from one sample of a study of T cell responses to AZD1222 COVID-19 vaccine. Only in-frame clones appear in the TCRdb table, and some are missing; sequencing was by immunoSEQ multiplex PCR. The data contain tens of thousands of clones, around 86% of them seen just once; the ten biggest clones take up around 1.4%. Specimen: peripheral blood, collected on day 0 of AZD1222 vaccination. Receptor source: an adult in good health. Each CDR3 is given with its conserved first and last residue. The D gene is left open where the match is weak. The size of a clone is reported for some rows only, either as once, few or many, or as a class for expanded clones.

>TRBJ1-3|TRBV2|-|-
CASKGESGNTIYF
TGTGCCAGCAAGGGGGAATCTGGAAACACCATATATTTT
>TRBJ1-5|TRBV6-6|-|-
CASSNRFNQPQHF
TGTGCCAGCAGTAATCGATTTAATCAGCCCCAGCATTTT
>TRBJ2-2|TRBV11-1|TRBD1|-
CASSFGQGGNTGELFF
TGTGCCAGCAGCTTCGGACAGGGGGGCAACACCGGGGAGCTGTTTTTT
>TRBJ2-3|TRBV7-2|-|-
CASSLNRRDTQYF
TGTGCCAGCAGCTTAAATCGTCGGGATACGCAGTATTTT
>TRBJ2-5|TRBV11-3|-|few
CASSLTGSLQETQYF
TGTGCCAGCAGCTTAACAGGGTCTCTACAAGAGACCCAGTACTTC
>TRBJ1-1|TRBV7-9|-|-
CASSSTGPDGNTEAFF
TGTGCCAGCAGCTCGACAGGCCCGGATGGGAACACTGAAGCTTTCTTT
>TRBJ1-5|TRBV6-1|-|-
CASSEGQDNQPQHF
TGTGCCAGCAGTGAAGGTCAGGACAATCAGCCCCAGCATTTT
>TRBJ1-4|TRBV3-1/TRBV3-2|-|-
CASSQDRHALNSREKLFF
TGTGCCAGCAGCCAAGACAGGCATGCCCTTAATTCCCGTGAAAAACTGTTTTTT
>TRBJ2-5|TRBV9|-|-
CASSGPGPSIGETQYF
TGTGCCAGCAGCGGGCCGGGACCATCGATAGGGGAGACCCAGTACTTC
>TRBJ1-3|TRBV5-5|-|-
CASSTGQTGNTIYF
TGTGCCAGCAGCACTGGACAGACGGGAAACACCATATATTTT
>TRBJ2-7|TRBV7-9|TRBD1|-
CASSPLYGTVTYEQYF
TGTGCCAGCAGCCCCCTCTACGGGACAGTTACCTACGAGCAGTACTTC
>TRBJ2-1|TRBV5-1|TRBD2|-
CASRSGLALSSYNEQFF
TGCGCCAGCAGAAGTGGACTAGCATTAAGCTCCTACAATGAGCAGTTCTTC
>TRBJ2-3|TRBV4-1|-|-
CASSLIGGVADTQYF
TGCGCCAGCAGCCTCATCGGAGGGGTGGCAGATACGCAGTATTTT
>TRBJ2-7|TRBV3-1/TRBV3-2|-|-
CASSQFYEQYF
TGTGCCAGCAGCCAATTCTACGAGCAGTACTTC
>TRBJ2-1|TRBV10-2|-|once
CASSERLSFYNEQFF
TGCGCCAGCAGTGAGAGGCTCAGTTTCTACAATGAGCAGTTCTTC
>TRBJ1-2|TRBV7-2|TRBD1|-
CARREQGSYGYTF
TGTGCCAGGCGAGAACAGGGGAGTTATGGCTACACCTTC
>TRBJ2-1|TRBV18|TRBD2|-
CASSPPTSGGRSNEQFF
TGTGCCAGCTCCCCTCCAACTAGCGGGGGGAGGAGCAATGAGCAGTTCTTC
>TRBJ1-2|TRBV19|TRBD1|-
CASNEGQGHNYGYTF
TGTGCCAGTAATGAGGGACAGGGCCATAACTATGGCTACACCTTC
>TRBJ1-1|TRBV28|-|-
CASNVWGTEAFF
TGTGCCAGCAACGTCTGGGGTACTGAAGCTTTCTTT
>TRBJ2-3|TRBV10-1|TRBD2|-
CASSDGGRPDTQYF
TGCGCCAGCAGTGATGGCGGGAGACCAGATACGCAGTATTTT
>TRBJ2-2|TRBV5-1|-|-
CASSLRNGELFF
TGCGCCAGCAGCCTAAGAAACGGGGAGCTGTTTTTT
>TRBJ2-7|TRBV4-1|TRBD2|-
CASSRGLAGGYEQYF
TGCGCCAGCTCCCGTGGACTAGCGGGAGGATACGAGCAGTACTTC
>TRBJ2-5|TRBV29-1|-|-
CSVVGRDGETQYF
TGCAGCGTTGTCGGGAGAGATGGAGAGACCCAGTACTTC
>TRBJ2-7|TRBV11-2|-|-
CASSLVGVGYEQYF
TGTGCCAGCAGCTTAGTCGGGGTTGGGTACGAGCAGTACTTC
>TRBJ2-2|TRBV6-4|-|-
CASSDSFQGGPHTGELFF
TGTGCCAGCAGTGACTCGTTTCAGGGAGGCCCTCACACCGGGGAGCTGTTTTTT
>TRBJ2-3|TRBV28|-|-
CASSFSPRSTDTQYF
TGTGCCAGCAGTTTTAGTCCGCGATCGACAGATACGCAGTATTTT
>TRBJ2-2|TRBV3-1/TRBV3-2|TRBD2|once
CASSRGLAGATGELFF
TGTGCCAGCAGCCGAGGACTAGCGGGAGCCACCGGGGAGCTGTTTTTT
>TRBJ1-6|TRBV28|-|-
CASKARDSPLHF
TGTGCCAGCAAGGCCAGGGATTCACCCCTCCACTTT
>TRBJ1-1|TRBV5-4|-|-
CASSFYRENTEAFF
TGTGCCAGCAGCTTCTACAGGGAGAACACTGAAGCTTTCTTT
>TRBJ2-3|TRBV30|-|-
CALTVWGDDTDTQYF
TGTGCCTTGACAGTGTGGGGGGACGACACAGATACGCAGTATTTT
>TRBJ2-3|TRBV3-1/TRBV3-2|-|-
CASSQMGEDTQYF
TGTGCCAGCAGTCAAATGGGGGAAGATACGCAGTATTTT
>TRBJ1-1|TRBV5-1|-|once
CASSLAQGGGYTEAFF
TGCGCCAGCAGCTTGGCCCAGGGAGGGGGATACACTGAAGCTTTCTTT
>TRBJ1-2|TRBV9|-|-
CASSVATGYGYTF
TGTGCCAGCAGCGTAGCTACAGGCTATGGCTACACCTTC
>TRBJ2-2|TRBV5-1|-|once
CASSLGWSENTGELFF
TGCGCCAGCAGCTTGGGATGGTCAGAAAACACCGGGGAGCTGTTTTTT
>TRBJ2-2|TRBV29-1|-|-
CSVEDLTGPTGELFF
TGCAGCGTTGAAGATCTTACCGGGCCTACCGGGGAGCTGTTTTTT
>TRBJ1-5|TRBV28|-|-
CASSKYSNQPQHF
TGTGCCAGCAGCAAATATAGCAATCAGCCCCAGCATTTT
>TRBJ2-7|TRBV6-5|-|-
CASSYLARSNEQYF
TGTGCCAGCAGTTACCTGGCCAGGAGTAACGAGCAGTACTTC
>TRBJ1-1|TRBV20-1|-|-
CSARGNFEAFF
TGCAGTGCTAGAGGAAACTTTGAAGCTTTCTTT
>TRBJ1-1|TRBV11-2|-|-
CASSHGSGTEAFF
TGTGCCAGCAGCCATGGGAGTGGCACTGAAGCTTTCTTT
>TRBJ2-5|TRBV6-5|-|-
CASSYGGSALEETQYF
TGTGCCAGCAGTTATGGAGGGAGTGCCTTAGAAGAGACCCAGTACTTC
>TRBJ1-3|TRBV6-5|-|-
CASDGTGNTIYF
TGTGCCAGCGACGGGACCGGAAACACCATATATTTT
>TRBJ1-2|TRBV9|-|-
CASSAAGFGYGYTF
TGTGCCAGCAGCGCCGCAGGGTTTGGGTATGGCTACACCTTC
>TRBJ1-4|TRBV5-4|-|-
CASSFETANEKLFF
TGTGCCAGCAGCTTCGAAACAGCGAATGAAAAACTGTTTTTT
>TRBJ1-1|TRBV9|-|-
CASSPDVRVTEAFF
TGTGCCAGCAGCCCTGACGTCAGGGTCACTGAAGCTTTCTTT
>TRBJ1-1|TRBV5-6|TRBD1|-
CASSSPTGGAFF
TGTGCCAGCAGTTCCCCTACAGGGGGAGCTTTCTTT
>TRBJ2-7|TRBV18|-|-
CASSPKSGSYEQYF
TGTGCCAGCTCACCTAAATCGGGTTCCTACGAGCAGTACTTC
>TRBJ1-5|TRBV9|-|-
CASSVGAGRGNNQPQHF
TGTGCCAGCAGCGTAGGAGCGGGGCGAGGGAACAATCAGCCCCAGCATTTT
>TRBJ1-1|TRBV5-5|TRBD1|-
CASRPGQGAITEAFF
TGTGCCAGCAGGCCGGGACAGGGGGCGATCACTGAAGCTTTCTTT
>TRBJ2-3|TRBV19|TRBD1|-
CASSRDRGADTQYF
TGTGCCAGTAGTAGGGACAGGGGCGCAGATACGCAGTATTTT
>TRBJ2-5|TRBV18|-|-
CASSPYPGRTYQETQYF
TGTGCCAGCTCACCGTATCCGGGACGGACGTACCAAGAGACCCAGTACTTC
>TRBJ1-5|TRBV9|-|once
CASSPGGVNQPQHF
TGTGCCAGCAGCCCAGGAGGGGTTAATCAGCCCCAGCATTTT
>TRBJ2-7|TRBV5-5|TRBD1|-
CASSLGTGSHEQYF
TGTGCCAGCAGCTTAGGGACAGGGTCCCACGAGCAGTACTTC
>TRBJ1-1|TRBV5-1|-|-
CASSSHLQGNLMNTEAFF
TGCGCCAGCAGCTCTCATTTACAGGGTAACCTCATGAACACTGAAGCTTTCTTT
>TRBJ2-6|TRBV7-9|TRBD2|-
CASSETSGRFGANVLTF
TGTGCCAGCAGCGAGACTAGCGGGAGGTTTGGGGCCAACGTCCTGACTTTC
>TRBJ2-3|TRBV24-1|-|-
CATSDPIRATDTQYF
TGTGCCACCAGTGACCCTATTCGGGCTACAGATACGCAGTATTTT
>TRBJ2-1|TRBV19|TRBD2|-
CASSQLAGYNEQFF
TGTGCCAGTAGTCAACTAGCGGGGTACAATGAGCAGTTCTTC
>TRBJ2-7|TRBV27|-|-
CASSLRASGYYEQYF
TGTGCCAGCAGTTTGCGGGCTTCAGGATACTACGAGCAGTACTTC